This T cell receptor (beta chain) is drawn from a study of T cell changes during pregnancy in multiple sclerosis. Assay: immunoSEQ multiplex PCR; the TCRdb copy retains only in-frame clones and omits some. The sample contains around 59,000 clones, about 92% of which appear only once. Unmatched junction bases numbered 4, after V lost 1 base and J lost 1 base. The CDR3 sequence is 15 residues long. Germline V gene sequence: CDR1 SGHRS, CDR2 YFSETQ. The chain links TRBV5-1 to TRBJ2-7, with 8 bases that match TRBD2. The material sequenced was peripheral blood, taken in the first trimester of pregnancy. The receptor was isolated from a female donor with multiple sclerosis, enrolled in a pregnancy study. The CDR3 nucleotides read TGCGCCAGCAGCTTGCAGCGGGGGAGATCCTACGAGCAGTACTTC. Amino acids: CASSLQRGRSYEQYF. The full variable domain, in which reference TRBV5-1 and TRBJ2-7 provide the parts outside the CDR3, is KAGVTQTPRYLIKTRGQQVTLSCSPISGHRSVSWYQQTPGQGLQFLFEYFSETQRNKGNFPGRFSGRQFSNSRSEMNVSTLELGDSALYLCASSLQRGRSYEQYFGPGTRLTVT.